These 10 T cell receptor beta chains share one sample of origin, sequenced in a study of liver allograft versus peripheral blood T cells. Study-level background: Transplanted livers held T cell receptor repertoires, and these were compared with repertoires in recipients' peripheral blood.

Via MiXCR, TCRdb re-called the reads, giving one row per CDR3 protein. The sample includes several thousand distinct CDR3 sequences, 15% to 20% seen only once; the top ten take 50% to 60%. The source is a human patient who had a liver transplant. Part of the T cell pool may stem from the graft donor.

This clonotype is labeled medium-sized. V is TRBV10-3 and J is TRBJ2-7; D may be TRBD1 (6 bases). The CDR3 length is 12 residues. Trimming pared 6 bases from V and 3 bases from J, leaving 9 bases between. CDR1 is ENHRY and CDR2 is SYGVKD in the germline V gene. The CDR3 region has the DNA TGTGCCATCAGGATCAGGGGCTACGAGCAGTACTTC. Translation: CAIRIRGYEQYF.

The chain combines TRBV6-6 with TRBJ1-3; no firm D call. Trimming removed 4 bases from V and 0 bases from J, with 7 bases in between. This CDR3 contains 14 residues. Germline V gene sequence: CDR1 MNHNY, CDR2 SVGAGI (reference sequence). Here the CDR3 reads CASSSIYSGNTIYF. CDR3 nucleotide sequence: TGTGCCAGCAGTTCGATTTACTCTGGAAACACCATATATTTT.

The chain carries TRBV11-2 and TRBJ1-1, with 8 positions matching TRBD1. The CDR3 spans 16 residues. Trimming removed 5 bases from V and 0 bases from J; junction bases left unmatched: 8. Germline CDR1 and CDR2: SGHAT and FQNNGV. CDR3 nucleotides: TGTGCCAGCAGCCCCGGACAGGGCCTCATGAACACTGAAGCTTTCTTT. Amino acids: CASSPGQGLMNTEAFF.

This clonotype was observed many times. This sequence joins TRBV5-6 and TRBJ1-1; a possible D gene is TRBD1 (6 bases). V was clipped by 0 bases and J by 9 bases, with 15 bases between them. The CDR3 covers 14 residues. Germline CDR1 and CDR2: SGHDT and YYEEEE. This CDR3 is CASSLAPQGSKAFF. CDR3 DNA: TGTGCCAGCAGCTTGGCCCCCCAGGGGAGTAAAGCTTTCTTT.

This clonotype is medium-sized within its sample. The chain combines TRBV29-1 with TRBJ1-2; TRBD1 might be the D (6 bases). Germline assignment: CDR1 SQVTM and CDR2 ANQGSEA. Deletions cut 6 bases from V and 4 bases from J, with 18 bases between. The length of the CDR3 is 14 residues. The CDR3 spells CSVTGTQSSYGYTF. CDR3 nucleotide sequence: TGCAGCGTAACCGGGACACAGTCCTCCTATGGCTACACCTTC.

This clonotype was observed a handful of times. The V and J genes are TRBV20-1 and TRBJ2-7, with a possible D match to TRBD2 (6 bases). This CDR3 has 15 residues. V gave up 6 bases and J gave up 3 bases, with 21 bases separating them. Germline CDR1 DFQATT, CDR2 SNEGSKA (reference sequence). CDR3 sequence: CSARRATVGGYEQYF. CDR3 coding DNA: TGCAGTGCGAGGAGGGCTACAGTTGGGGGCTACGAGCAGTACTTC.

This clonotype counts as medium-sized (0.01 to 0.1%). The chain uses TRBV6-1 and TRBJ2-1, with D perhaps matching TRBD2 (5 bases). The germline V gene encodes CDR1 MNHNS and CDR2 SASEGT. The CDR3 length is 15 residues. Trimming removed 4 bases from V and 3 bases from J, with 13 bases in between. CDR3 sequence: CASSGPGFDYNEQFF. The CDR3 nucleotides read TGTGCCAGCAGTGGCCCGGGGTTCGACTACAATGAGCAGTTCTTC.

This chain links TRBV20-1 with TRBJ1-1, with a possible D match to TRBD1 (6 bases). CDR1 and CDR2 from the germline V gene are DFQATT and SNEGSKA (reference sequence). The V end was cut by 1 base, the J end by 0 bases, with 12 bases between. This CDR3 contains 15 residues. CDR3: CSARALDRVNTEAFF. Here the CDR3 DNA reads TGCAGTGCTAGAGCCCTGGACAGAGTGAACACTGAAGCTTTCTTT.

This clonotype came up many times. The V gene is TRBV6-5, the J gene TRBJ2-7; 7 bases line up with TRBD1. Germline CDR1 is MNHEY and CDR2 is SVGAGI. The CDR3 is 14 residues long. Trimming at V came to 5 bases and at J to 3 bases, leaving 7 bases not matched to a gene. DNA of the CDR3: TGTGCCAGCAGTACACAGGGGACGCGCTACGAGCAGTACTTC. This encodes CASSTQGTRYEQYF.

This clonotype was seen repeatedly, ten times or more. The rearrangement joins TRBV5-4 to TRBJ1-2, with D possibly matching TRBD1 (6 bases). The CDR3 has 14 amino acids. CDR1 SGHNT and CDR2 YYREEE come from the germline V gene (reference sequence). V was cut by 4 bases and J by 8 bases, with 18 bases left in between. CDR3 sequence reads: CASSPPRGDVGYTF. The CDR3 coding sequence is TGTGCCAGCAGCCCGCCGAGGGGGGATGTCGGCTACACCTTC.